Below, one T cell receptor (beta chain) is given with its context. This record comes from a study of response to subunit inactivated influenza vaccine. MiXCR was run by TCRdb on the RT-PCR reads, yielding one entry per CDR3 protein. Of some 640,000 distinct CDR3 sequences listed, approximately 14% were seen once; the top ten hold roughly 6.4%. Per the germline V gene, CDR1 is SEHNR and CDR2 is FQNEAQ (reference sequence). Trimming stripped 5 bases from V and 0 bases from J, with 14 bases between. This CDR3 spans 15 amino acids. This sequence was found in a man aged 50-60 years who received an inactivated influenza vaccine. V usage is TRBV7-9 and J usage is TRBJ2-7; D perhaps matches TRBD1 (6 bases). The specimen comprised PBMCs from blood, sampled approximately 15 days before vaccination. Written as DNA, the CDR3 is TGTGCCAGCAGCGCAGGCAAGGGGGTCTCCTACGAGCAGTACTTC. Encoded protein: CASSAGKGVSYEQYF.